These T cell receptor beta chains were read from a single sample in a study of blood T cell repertoires in COVID-19. Here immunoSEQ multiplex PCR was the method, and the copy in TCRdb shows in-frame clones only, minus some. The data show about 240,000 clones, 75% to 90% seen once. Sequences were obtained from PBMCs or T cells enriched from blood (not recorded which). Receptors were obtained from a man between 40 and 49 years old who had recovered from COVID-19. CDR3s include the opening cysteine and the closing phenylalanine or tryptophan. The order of the fields is CDR3 DNA, CDR3 protein, D gene, V gene, J gene, clone size. D genes are given only for firm matches. Clone size is not always given. Where it is, it says once, few, many or a class for expanded clones.

DNA: TGTGCCAGCAGCCTAGCGGGGGTGGGTATCCACTTT
CDR3: CASSLAGVGIHF
D: -
V: TRBV11-2
J: TRBJ1-6
size: -

DNA: TGTGCCAGCAGCAAAAGGGGATCGGACCAAACACTAGCGGGAGGTTCCAATGAGCAGTTCTTC
CDR3: CASSKRGSDQTLAGGSNEQFF
D: -
V: TRBV21-1
J: TRBJ2-1
size: -

DNA: TGCGCCAGCAGCCGAGGCGGACTAGCGGGAGTTTCCAATGAGCAGTTCTTC
CDR3: CASSRGGLAGVSNEQFF
D: TRBD2
V: TRBV5-1
J: TRBJ2-1
size: -

DNA: TGTGCCAGCAGTTTAGAACAGTATAAACTGTTTTTT
CDR3: CASSLEQYKLFF
D: -
V: TRBV28
J: TRBJ1-4
size: -

DNA: TGTGCCAGCTCACCAAACAGCGGGGAAAAACTGTTTTTT
CDR3: CASSPNSGEKLFF
D: -
V: TRBV18
J: TRBJ1-4
size: -

DNA: TGTGCCAGCAGCCCAATCGGACTCGAGAACACCGGGGAGCTGTTTTTT
CDR3: CASSPIGLENTGELFF
D: -
V: TRBV2
J: TRBJ2-2
size: -

DNA: TGTGCCAGCAGCCTCGGGTCTGAAGCTTTCTTT
CDR3: CASSLGSEAFF
D: -
V: TRBV7-3
J: TRBJ1-1
size: -

DNA: TGTGCCAGTAGTCGGACAGGGGGGCGAGAGACCCAGTACTTC
CDR3: CASSRTGGRETQYF
D: TRBD1
V: TRBV19
J: TRBJ2-5
size: few

DNA: TGTGCCAGCTCACCACCCGGGGGGATAATATCTGAAAAACTGTTTTTT
CDR3: CASSPPGGIISEKLFF
D: -
V: TRBV18
J: TRBJ1-4
size: -

DNA: TGTGCCAGCAGCTTAGATCTGGCAGGGGGACGAGAAAAACTGTTTTTT
CDR3: CASSLDLAGGREKLFF
D: TRBD1
V: TRBV11-2
J: TRBJ1-4
size: -

DNA: TGTGCCGGAGGGACAGGGGGTTCACCCCTCCACTTT
CDR3: CAGGTGGSPLHF
D: TRBD1
V: TRBV12-3/TRBV12-4
J: TRBJ1-6
size: -

DNA: TGTGCCAGCTCACCGGCGGGACTGAGACAAGAGACCCAGTACTTC
CDR3: CASSPAGLRQETQYF
D: -
V: TRBV18
J: TRBJ2-5
size: -

DNA: TGTGCCAGCAGCTTAGAGGGGACTAGCGGGAGCTACGAGCAGTACTTC
CDR3: CASSLEGTSGSYEQYF
D: TRBD2
V: TRBV7-2
J: TRBJ2-7
size: -

DNA: TGTGCCAGCAGTAAGAGGCCCCCGAACACCGGGGAGCTGTTTTTT
CDR3: CASSKRPPNTGELFF
D: -
V: TRBV28
J: TRBJ2-2
size: -

DNA: TGTGCCAGCAGCTGGGGCGGGGATCCGGACACTGAAGCTTTCTTT
CDR3: CASSWGGDPDTEAFF
D: -
V: TRBV13
J: TRBJ1-1
size: -

DNA: TGCAGTGCTAGTACTGTGGGGACTAGCATATTCAACGAGCAGTACTTC
CDR3: CSASTVGTSIFNEQYF
D: TRBD2
V: TRBV20-1
J: TRBJ2-7
size: -

DNA: TGTGCCAGCAGGTCACCGGGATACTATGGCTACACCTTC
CDR3: CASRSPGYYGYTF
D: -
V: TRBV28
J: TRBJ1-2
size: -

DNA: TGTGCCAGCAGTTACAGGGTCTTTCAGCCCCAGCATTTT
CDR3: CASSYRVFQPQHF
D: -
V: TRBV2
J: TRBJ1-5
size: once

DNA: TGTGCCAGCAGCCTCAGCCCCGGGACAGTTGAGCAGTTCTTC
CDR3: CASSLSPGTVEQFF
D: TRBD1
V: TRBV7-3
J: TRBJ2-1
size: -

DNA: TGTGCCAGCAGCCTAGCGGGGGCCAAAAACATTCAGTACTTC
CDR3: CASSLAGAKNIQYF
D: TRBD2
V: TRBV14
J: TRBJ2-4
size: once

DNA: TGTGCCAGCAGCCGAAGGACTGCCTACGAGCAGTACTTC
CDR3: CASSRRTAYEQYF
D: -
V: TRBV7-6
J: TRBJ2-7
size: -

DNA: TGTGCTAGTGGTTTGAACAGGGGAAGAAACACTGAAGCTTTCTTT
CDR3: CASGLNRGRNTEAFF
D: TRBD1
V: TRBV12-5
J: TRBJ1-1
size: -

DNA: TGCGCCAGCAGCTTACAACTAGCGGGAGGGCCGGGTAATACGCAGTATTTT
CDR3: CASSLQLAGGPGNTQYF
D: TRBD2
V: TRBV5-1
J: TRBJ2-3
size: few

DNA: TGTGCCAGCAGCGGGACAAGGGGGCATCAGCCCCAGCATTTT
CDR3: CASSGTRGHQPQHF
D: TRBD1
V: TRBV5-6
J: TRBJ1-5
size: -

DNA: TGTGCCAGCAGCCAGACCCGGGAGACATTCGCGGTACCCTACGAGCAGTACTTC
CDR3: CASSQTRETFAVPYEQYF
D: -
V: TRBV14
J: TRBJ2-7
size: -